This section outlines one T cell receptor (beta chain) sequence together with its context. What it binds is unknown. The length of the CDR3 is 15 residues. The germline gives CDR1 GTSNPN, CDR2 SVGIG (reference sequence). The V end lost 7 bases, the J end lost 2 bases, and 19 bases lay between the germline ends. Together with a sample-barcoded 5' primer, a J-beta primer mix was included in a second PCR lasting roughly 6 to 12 cycles. Paired-end reads containing CDR3 totaled no fewer than 2.5 million for each sample. TCRdb processed the 5' RACE reads anew with MiXCR; each CDR3 protein has one entry. In the table there are 1,800,000 or so distinct CDR3 sequences, approximately 39% of which are singletons. Every donor provided roughly 9.1 milliliters of peripheral blood. This entry comes from a study of blood T cells in healthy people across ages. Overall study findings and caveats: It was not possible, with unsorted PBMCs, to conclusively compare naive and antigen-experienced cells. Naive T cell percentage showed a strong correlation with the diversity of TCR beta.

Sequencing was carried out using blood. The chain couples TRBV30 to TRBJ2-3, with D perhaps matching TRBD1 or TRBD2 (6 bases each). The receptor was derived from a human donor in good health. CDR3 sequence reads: CAYDLGGFLTDTQYF. CDR3 nucleotide sequence: TGTGCCTACGACCTCGGGGGCTTTCTCACAGATACGCAGTATTTT.